This T cell receptor (beta chain) was observed in a study of T cell responses to AZD1222 COVID-19 vaccine. Notes on the study in general: Without day 14 samples, only post-peak T cell repertoires were studied.

Second-dose intervals near 4 or 12 weeks were combined. The repertoire was sequenced with immunoSEQ multiplex PCR; TCRdb's copy has only in-frame clones and lacks some. The table lists 160,000 or so clones, around 94% of them singletons. The germline CDR1 and CDR2 sequences are SEHNR and FQNEAQ (reference sequence). V was pared by 1 base and J by 3 bases, with 9 bases between. This CDR3 is 14 amino acids long. Details on this clone: As yet, its antigen is unknown.

The chain links TRBV7-9 to TRBJ1-2; no reliable D call. This TCR was sampled from an adult who received the AZD1222 COVID-19 vaccine. The sequencing here drew on peripheral blood, taken 28 days after the second AZD1222 dose. The chain's CDR3 is CASSLVETHYGYTF. The CDR3, as DNA: TGTGCCAGCAGCTTAGTGGAGACACACTATGGCTACACCTTC. Together with reference TRBV7-9 and TRBJ1-2, the CDR3 gives the full variable domain: DTGVSQNPRHKITKRGQNVTFRCDPISEHNRLYWYRQTLGQGPEFLTYFQNEAQLEKSRLLSDRFSAERPKGSFSTLEIQRTEQGDSAMYLCASSLVETHYGYTFGSGTRLTVV.